This T cell receptor beta chain was observed in a study of shared clonotypes between healthy human individuals. Notes on the study in general: Among donors, the sharing of clonotypes was expected to be influenced by sequencing depth. The study generally estimated greater richness for naive than memory subsets. The genetic and exposure-history diversity represented was limited by few donors. Incompleteness in sorted-subset sequencing, despite large depth, was shown by rarefaction.

Repertoires were generated with immunoSEQ multiplex PCR, while TCRdb's copy carries only in-frame clones and drops some. The table lists approximately 1.5 million clones, approximately 98.5% of them singletons. The CDR3 contains 17 residues. Germline CDR1 reads SGDLS; CDR2 reads YYNGEE. After removal of 0 bases from V and 1 base from J, the junction contained 8 bases not matched to a gene. Note on this clone: Its antigen is still unknown.

This sequence was found in a young man in good health. What was sequenced was naive CD4+ T cells sorted from blood. The subset here: CD45RA+ positively selected. The genes are TRBV9 and TRBJ2-3, with 7 bases aligning to TRBD2. CDR3 in DNA: TGTGCCAGCAGCGTAGCGGGACTAAGTTTAGGCACAGATACGCAGTATTTT. Translated, it gives CASSVAGLSLGTDTQYF.